One sample yielded the 16 T cell receptor beta chains listed below, sequenced in a study of cytomegalovirus exposure and HLA in healthy donors. It was with 60 Vbeta and 13 Jbeta primers that the PCR ran. Only in-frame clones appear in the TCRdb table, and some are missing; sequencing was by immunoSEQ multiplex PCR. The sample has around 140,000 clones, approximately 80% seen once. Material: PBMCs. The source of these receptors is a woman in her 40s in good health and CMV-seronegative.

The chain has TRBV7-2 and TRBJ2-5; D might be TRBD2 (5 bases). With the DNA end fitting TRBJ2-7 better, the J assignment may be wrong. Per germline, CDR1 SGHTA and CDR2 FQGNSA. CDR3 length equals 14 residues. CDR3 DNA sequence: TGTGCCAGCAGCTTGTGGGAGCAAACTTACGAGCAGTACTTC. It yields the protein CASSLWEQTYEQYF.

This sequence joins TRBV9 and TRBJ2-7; 10 bases fit TRBD1. Germline V gene sequence: CDR1 SGDLS, CDR2 YYNGEE. This CDR3 contains 16 residues. V was pared by 0 bases and J by 4 bases, with 7 bases of the junction left unmatched. CDR3 in DNA: TGTGCCAGCAGCGTAGGTGGGACAGGGGCCAGGTACGAGCAGTACTTC. This encodes CASSVGGTGARYEQYF. Looking up the rest from reference TRBV9 and TRBJ2-7 gives the full variable domain: DSGVTQTPKHLITATGQRVTLRCSPRSGDLSVYWYQQSLDQGLQFLIQYYNGEERAKGNILERFSAQQFPDLHSELNLSSLELGDSALYFCASSVGGTGARYEQYFGPGTRLTVT.

The chain combines TRBV6-6 with TRBJ1-2, with TRBD1 matching 7 bases. Losses at the gene ends were 6 bases for V and 4 bases for J; bases not matched to a gene: 11. The CDR3 consists of 15 residues. Germline V gene sequence: CDR1 MNHNY, CDR2 SVGAGI (reference sequence). The CDR3, as DNA: TGTGCCAGCAGGAAAAACCGGGACAGCGTCTATGGCTACACCTTC. This encodes CASRKNRDSVYGYTF.

With regard to this clone: Given the absence of the conserved phenylalanine or tryptophan at the CDR3 end, a read error is likely. The chain uses TRBV19 and TRBJ1-2; no reliable D call. CDR1 and CDR2 (germline): LNHDA, SQIVND (reference sequence). Trimming took off 2 bases at V and 4 bases at J, with 11 bases between the two ends. The CDR3 length is 14 residues. The CDR3 DNA follows: TGTGCCAGTAGTATACCGGAGGGTGGCTATGGCTACACCCTC. It specifies CASSIPEGGYGYTL.

This chain uses TRBV5-6 with TRBJ2-7; TRBD1 aligns across 9 bases. Germline V lookup: CDR1 SGHDT, CDR2 YYEEEE. There are 17 residues in the CDR3. The V and J ends lost 3 bases and 5 bases, in that order; junction bases with no gene match: 15. In DNA, the CDR3 is TGTGCCAGCAGCTCGCCGGTGTCCGAGACAGGGGGGGACGAGCAGTACTTC. Translated: CASSSPVSETGGDEQYF.

The chain couples TRBV6-5 to TRBJ2-7; 7 nucleotides align to TRBD2. This CDR3 comprises 14 residues. Per the germline V gene, CDR1 is MNHEY and CDR2 is SVGAGI. The ends lost 6 bases at V and 4 bases at J; junction bases unmatched: 9. The CDR3 DNA reads TGTGCCAGCAGGCCGGGACTACCCTCGTACGAGCAGTACTTC. The encoded protein is CASRPGLPSYEQYF.

The chain employs TRBV15 and TRBJ2-5; TRBD1 aligns across 7 bases. The CDR3 runs to 15 residues. J was trimmed by 1 base and V by 6 bases; bases with no gene match: 8. Germline loops: CDR1 LNHNV, CDR2 YYDKDF (reference sequence). The DNA for the CDR3 is TGTGCCACCAGACCGACAGGACAGGCCCAAGAGACCCAGTACTTC. This encodes CATRPTGQAQETQYF.

Notes on this clone: Other DNA sequences in this specimen translate into the identical CDR3. This sequence joins TRBV4-3 and TRBJ2-1; D unresolved. Germline CDR1 is LGHNA and CDR2 is YSLEER. The V end lost 0 bases, the J end lost 4 bases, and 7 bases lay between the germline ends. The CDR3 is 14 amino acids. This chain's CDR3 is CASSQDRIYNEQFF. The CDR3 DNA is TGCGCCAGCAGCCAAGACAGGATTTACAATGAGCAGTTCTTC.

The chain uses TRBV9 and TRBJ2-7; 9 bases are a match to TRBD2. Germline V CDR1 and CDR2: SGDLS, YYNGEE. V lost 2 bases, J lost 3 bases, and 3 bases stayed unmatched. This CDR3 is built from 14 residues. As DNA, the CDR3 is TGTGCCAGCAGCGTTAGCGGGGGAAACTACGAGCAGTACTTC. Translating gives CASSVSGGNYEQYF.

The V call is TRBV2, the J call TRBJ1-5; 8 bases fit TRBD1. From germline, CDR1 is SNHLY and CDR2 FYNNEI. Trimming at V came to 4 bases and at J to 5 bases, leaving 4 bases not matched to a gene. This CDR3 is 14 amino acids long. The CDR3 bases are TGTGCCAGCAGTGCACAGGGGGAGGATCAGCCCCAGCATTTT. Its translation is CASSAQGEDQPQHF.

The chain has TRBV15 and TRBJ2-1; D possibly corresponds to TRBD2 (5 bases). V was clipped by 0 bases and J by 2 bases, with 8 bases between them. CDR1 and CDR2 (germline): LNHNV, YYDKDF (reference sequence). This CDR3 has 15 residues. The CDR3 protein is CATSRELATYNEQFF. The CDR3 DNA follows: TGTGCCACCAGCAGAGAATTAGCGACCTACAATGAGCAGTTCTTC.

The chain has TRBV4-3 and TRBJ2-7, with 11 bases matching TRBD2. Germline V gives CDR1 LGHNA, CDR2 YSLEER. The CDR3 length is 16 residues. Losses at the gene ends were 1 base for V and 2 bases for J; bases not matched to a gene: 4. For the CDR3, the DNA is TGCGCCAGCAGCCAAGGCCTACTAGCGGGGGCCTACGAGCAGTACTTC. Translation: CASSQGLLAGAYEQYF.

This clone occurred a few times. In nucleotides, the CDR3 is TGTGCCAGCAGTGAGGAGCCACTCCCCGACTATGGCTACACCTTC. This encodes CASSEEPLPDYGYTF. The chain couples TRBV6-4 to TRBJ1-2; D gene unclear. Germline CDR1 reads MRHNA; CDR2 reads SNTAGT. V was cut by 3 bases and J by 3 bases, with 14 bases left in between. CDR3 length equals 15 residues.

This clone was picked up a small number of times. The chain couples TRBV12-1 to TRBJ2-3; the table's D call, TRBD2, has no DNA check behind it. TRBV12-1 is described as a pseudogene. The CDR3 totals 21 residues. CDR3: CASSFATPTVGPGERTDTQYF. The CDR3 nucleotides read TGTGCCAGCAGCTTTGCTACCCCGACGGTGGGGCCGGGGGAACGCACAGATACGCAGTATTTT.

The V and J genes are TRBV7-9 and TRBJ1-4; D ambiguous. CDR1 and CDR2 from the germline V gene are SEHNR and FQNEAQ (reference sequence). The V end lost 3 bases, the J end lost 0 bases, and 14 bases lay between the germline ends. The CDR3 sequence is 17 residues long. CDR3 in amino acids: CASSFGRSPSTNEKLFF. Written as DNA, the CDR3 is TGTGCCAGCAGCTTCGGCAGGTCCCCCTCAACTAATGAAAAACTGTTTTTT.

The chain employs TRBV7-2 and TRBJ2-7; TRBD2 matches 7 bases. The CDR3 consists of 13 residues. Germline CDR1 SGHTA, CDR2 FQGNSA. After removal of 2 bases from V and 12 bases from J, the junction contained 10 bases not matched to a gene. CDR3 protein: CASSLSGSGGGYF. DNA for the CDR3: TGTGCCAGCAGCTTATCAGGGAGTGGGGGGGGGTACTTC.